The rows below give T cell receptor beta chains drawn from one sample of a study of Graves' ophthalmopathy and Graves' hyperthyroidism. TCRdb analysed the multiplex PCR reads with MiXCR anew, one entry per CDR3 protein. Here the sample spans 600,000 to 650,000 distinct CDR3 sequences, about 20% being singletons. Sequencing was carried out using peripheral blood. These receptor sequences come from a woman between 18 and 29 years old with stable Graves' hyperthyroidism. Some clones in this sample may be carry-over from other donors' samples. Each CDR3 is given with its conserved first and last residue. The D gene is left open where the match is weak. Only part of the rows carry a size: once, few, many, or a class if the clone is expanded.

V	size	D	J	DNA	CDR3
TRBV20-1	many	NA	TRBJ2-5	TGCAGTGCAAACAAGGGGGAGACCCAGTACTTC	CSANKGETQYF
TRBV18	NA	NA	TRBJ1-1	TGTGCCAGCTCACACGAAGGGTATGGGAACACTGAAGCTTTCTTT	CASSHEGYGNTEAFF
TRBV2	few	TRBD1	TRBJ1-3	TGTGCCAGCAGCCCCGAACAGGGGGCTGGAAACACCATATATTTT	CASSPEQGAGNTIYF
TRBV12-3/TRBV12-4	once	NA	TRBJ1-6	TGTGCCAGCACCCCGACAGAAAATTCACCCCTCCACTTT	CASTPTENSPLHF
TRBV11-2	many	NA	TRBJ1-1	TGTGCCAGCAGCTTAAGTTTCGGGGCTCTGAACACTGAAGCTTTCTTT	CASSLSFGALNTEAFF
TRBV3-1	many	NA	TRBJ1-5	TGTGCCAGCAGTCCCGGGGCATGGGGTAGCAATCAGCCCCAGCATTTT	CASSPGAWGSNQPQHF
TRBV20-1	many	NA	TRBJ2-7	TGCAGTGCTAGAGATGGGGGCGTAGACTACGAGCAGTACTTC	CSARDGGVDYEQYF
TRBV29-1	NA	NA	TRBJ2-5	TGCAGCGGAGGGGGGACACAAGAGACCCAGTACTTC	CSGGGTQETQYF
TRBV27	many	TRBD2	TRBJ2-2	TGTGCCAGCAGTTTCCAACCTACTAGCGGGAGAGTCTCTTTATGGAACACCGGGGAGCTGTTTTTT	CASSFQPTSGRVSLWNTGELFF
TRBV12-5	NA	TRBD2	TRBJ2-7	TGTGCTAGTGGTCCGGCCCATCTTAGCGGGGGGAGCCACGAGCAGTACTTC	CASGPAHLSGGSHEQYF
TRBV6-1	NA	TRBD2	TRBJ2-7	TGTGCCAGCAGTGCAATAGCGGGAGTCGCGTACGAGCAGTACTTC	CASSAIAGVAYEQYF
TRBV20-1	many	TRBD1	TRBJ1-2	TGCAGTGCTAGAGTCCTGGACAGGGGTAACTATGGCTACACCTTC	CSARVLDRGNYGYTF
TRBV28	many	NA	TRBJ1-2	TGTGCCAGCAACGGTCGGGGGTATGGCTACACCTTC	CASNGRGYGYTF
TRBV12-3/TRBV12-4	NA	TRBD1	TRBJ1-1	TGTGCCATAAAACAAATCGGGACAGCGAACACTGAAGCTTTCTTT	CAIKQIGTANTEAFF
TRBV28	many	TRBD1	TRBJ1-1	TGTGCCAGCAGTTTAAGGGGGCAGGCTGAAGCTTTCTTT	CASSLRGQAEAFF
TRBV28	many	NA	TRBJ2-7	TGTGCCAGCAGTTTGCAGCAGCTCTACGAGCAGTACTTC	CASSLQQLYEQYF
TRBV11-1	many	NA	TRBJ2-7	TGTGCCAGCAGCCCGGGCGGCAGAACCTACGAGCAGTACTTC	CASSPGGRTYEQYF
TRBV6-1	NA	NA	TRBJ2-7	TGTGCCAGCTCGGGGACCGTAGGCGAGCAGTACTTC	CASSGTVGEQYF
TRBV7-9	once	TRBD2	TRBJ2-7	TGTGCCAGCAGCTTGGGAGGGGTGAGGTCCTACGAGCAGTACTTC	CASSLGGVRSYEQYF
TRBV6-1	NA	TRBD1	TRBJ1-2	TGTGCCACAATCGGACAGGCTAACTATGGCTACACCTTC	CATIGQANYGYTF
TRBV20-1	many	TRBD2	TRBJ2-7	TGCAGTGCCTATAGTGGGGGGGTCTCCTACGAGCAGTACTTC	CSAYSGGVSYEQYF
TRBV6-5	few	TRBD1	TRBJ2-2	TGTGCCAGCAGTTACTCAGTCAGGGGGACGAACACCGGGGAGCTGTTTTTT	CASSYSVRGTNTGELFF
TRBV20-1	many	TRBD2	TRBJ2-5	TGCAGTGCTCTCGGGACTAGCGGGGTCCAAGAGACCCAGTACTTC	CSALGTSGVQETQYF
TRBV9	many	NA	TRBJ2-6	TGTGCCAGCAGCGTAGGGTCCGGGGCCAACGTCCTGACTTTC	CASSVGSGANVLTF
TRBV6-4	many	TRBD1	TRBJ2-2	TGTGCCAGCAGGACAGGGGTGACCGGGGAGCTGTTTTTT	CASRTGVTGELFF
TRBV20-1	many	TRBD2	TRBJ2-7	TGCAGTGGAGGGACTAGCGGAACCTACGAGCAGTACTTC	CSGGTSGTYEQYF
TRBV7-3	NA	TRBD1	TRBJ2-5	TGTGCCAGCAGCTTACAGGGACAGGGGGTAGAGACCCAGTACTTC	CASSLQGQGVETQYF